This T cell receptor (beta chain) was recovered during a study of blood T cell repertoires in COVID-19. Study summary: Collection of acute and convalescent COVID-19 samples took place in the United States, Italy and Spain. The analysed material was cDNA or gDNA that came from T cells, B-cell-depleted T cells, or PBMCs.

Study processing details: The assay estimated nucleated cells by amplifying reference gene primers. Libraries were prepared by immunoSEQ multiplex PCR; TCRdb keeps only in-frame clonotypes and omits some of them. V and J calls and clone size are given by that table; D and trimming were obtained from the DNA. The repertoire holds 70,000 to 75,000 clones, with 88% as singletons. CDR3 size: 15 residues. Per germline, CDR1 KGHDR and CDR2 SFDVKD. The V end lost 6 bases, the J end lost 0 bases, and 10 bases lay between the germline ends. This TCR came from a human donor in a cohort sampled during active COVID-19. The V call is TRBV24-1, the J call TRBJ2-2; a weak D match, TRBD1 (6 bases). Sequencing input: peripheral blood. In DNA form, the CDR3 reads TGTGCCACCAGTTCCGGGACAACGAACACCGGGGAGCTGTTTTTT. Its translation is CATSSGTTNTGELFF.